The 30 T cell receptor beta chains listed next were all sequenced from one sample in a study of human T cells and chemical hapten exposure. TCRdb recomputed calls from the RACE reads with MiXCR, one row per CDR3 protein. The sample includes around 200,000 distinct CDR3 sequences, 24% of them seen just once. Time point in this sample: patch test 3, about 24 weeks after DPC sensitization. Treatment given: therapeutic diphenylcyclopropenone sensitization with weekly scalp DPC. The material sequenced was whole blood, taken in connection with sensitization to the hapten diphenylcyclopropenone (DPC). All receptors derive from a middle-aged woman with alopecia areata. Some clones in this sample may be carry-over from other donors' samples.

V is TRBV6-2 or TRBV6-3 and J is TRBJ2-1; the D gene is possibly TRBD2 (5 bases). This CDR3 is built from 14 residues. Trimming took 5 bases from V and 4 from J, leaving 12 bases between them. In germline, CDR1 is MNHEY, CDR2 SVGEGT. The CDR3 protein is CASSPSTRYNEQFF. In DNA, the CDR3 is TGTGCCAGCAGTCCCTCTACTAGATACAATGAGCAGTTCTTC.

This clonotype turned up a few times. The chain uses TRBV7-3 and TRBJ2-2; D is ambiguous. The CDR3 is 13 residues long. Between the trimmed V and J ends, which lost 2 bases and 5 bases, there was a span of 6 bases. Germline values: CDR1 SGHTA, CDR2 FQGTGA. The CDR3 sequence: CASSLLRTGELFF. The CDR3 DNA is TGTGCCAGCAGCTTATTGAGAACCGGGGAGCTGTTTTTT.

This clonotype has just one count. V is TRBV29-1 and J is TRBJ2-7; 13 positions match TRBD2. Germline lookup yields CDR1 SQVTM and CDR2 ANQGSEA. The CDR3 consists of 13 residues. The V gene end was trimmed by 6 bases and the J gene end by 12 bases; junction bases not matched to a gene: 11. The DNA for the CDR3 is TGCAGCGTCCTTAATGGACTAGCGGGAGACGTGTACTTC. Translating gives CSVLNGLAGDVYF.

The chain employs TRBV4-2 and TRBJ2-2; TRBD1 aligns across 8 bases. Germline lookup yields CDR1 LGHNA and CDR2 YNFKEQ. The CDR3 loop spans 17 amino acids. After removal of 0 bases from V and 5 bases from J, the junction contained 8 bases not matched to a gene. CDR3 sequence: CASSQDYRTGRTGELFF. The CDR3 DNA reads TGTGCCAGCAGCCAAGATTACAGGACAGGGAGGACCGGGGAGCTGTTTTTT.

The chain links TRBV7-6 to TRBJ2-7; tentatively, D is TRBD1 (6 bases). CDR1 is SGHVS and CDR2 is FNYEAQ in the germline V gene. The CDR3 extends over 16 amino acids. The V gene lost 1 base and the J gene lost 1 base, with 14 bases spanning the gap. CDR3: CASSLVGGTRSYEQYF. In nucleotides, the CDR3 is TGTGCCAGCAGCTTAGTTGGGGGCACCCGATCCTACGAGCAGTACTTC.

This clonotype has a count of ten or more. The V call is TRBV11-2, the J call TRBJ2-4; no clear D. Trimming stripped 1 base from V and 0 bases from J, with 4 bases between. The CDR3 runs 14 residues. CDR1 SGHAT and CDR2 FQNNGV come from the germline V gene. CDR3 in amino acids: CASSLAGAKNIQYF. Written as DNA, the CDR3 is TGTGCCAGCAGCTTAGCGGGAGCCAAAAACATTCAGTACTTC.

Only a few counts were recorded for this clonotype. V is TRBV10-3 and J is TRBJ2-7, with D possibly TRBD1 on 5 matching bases. The V gene lost 3 bases and the J gene lost 6 bases, with 6 bases spanning the gap. The CDR3 length is 11 residues. Germline V CDR1 and CDR2: ENHRY, SYGVKD. The DNA for the CDR3 is TGTGCCATCAGTGACAGGGTCGAGCAGTACTTC. As protein: CAISDRVEQYF.

This clonotype was picked up many times. The chain has TRBV10-3 and TRBJ1-1; D perhaps matches TRBD1 (5 bases). V lost 8 bases and J 2 bases, leaving 9 bases between the germline ends. CDR3 length: 12 amino acids. Germline CDR1 is ENHRY and CDR2 is SYGVKD. DNA for the CDR3: TGTGCCATCGGTAGGGGTAACACTGAAGCTTTCTTT. It specifies CAIGRGNTEAFF.

At least ten counts were recorded for this clonotype. J is TRBJ2-5 and V is TRBV6-6; D might be TRBD1 or TRBD2, each matching 5 bases. This CDR3 region has 14 residues. The V gene's germline CDR1 is MNHNY and CDR2 SVGAGI (reference sequence). V was pared by 2 bases and J by 5 bases, with 12 bases between. The CDR3 region has the DNA TGTGCCAGCAGTTACGGGGGAGTAGCTGAGACCCAGTACTTC. Translating gives CASSYGGVAETQYF.

This clonotype was seen at least ten times. The chain combines TRBV29-1 with TRBJ1-1; tentative D call: TRBD1 (5 bases). V was clipped by 6 bases and J by 10 bases, with 18 bases between them. CDR1 and CDR2 (germline): SQVTM, ANQGSEA. This CDR3 comprises 12 residues. The CDR3 DNA is TGCAGCGTCCAACGAAGCACGGGGGTAGCTTTCTTT. Translation: CSVQRSTGVAFF.

In this sample, this clonotype turned up a few times. This chain uses TRBV10-3 with TRBJ1-5; perhaps TRBD1 as D (6 bases). Germline V CDR1 and CDR2: ENHRY, SYGVKD. The CDR3 spans 14 residues. Trimming took off 6 bases at V and 4 bases at J, with 13 bases between the two ends. The CDR3 here is CAIRPEQGNQPQHF. The CDR3 DNA follows: TGTGCCATCAGGCCCGAACAGGGTAATCAGCCCCAGCATTTT.

This clonotype was recorded a few times. The rearrangement joins TRBV5-4 to TRBJ2-2, with D hard to call. CDR3 length equals 14 residues. V dropped 1 base and J dropped 4 bases, with 8 bases sitting between them. Germline assignment: CDR1 SGHNT and CDR2 YYREEE (reference sequence). This CDR3 reads CASSLSLVTGELFF. CDR3 nucleotide sequence: TGTGCCAGCAGCTTGAGCTTGGTCACCGGGGAGCTGTTTTTT.

The chain couples TRBV28 to TRBJ2-6; D gene unclear. Germline V gene lookup returns CDR1 MDHEN and CDR2 SYDVKM. CDR3 length: 13 amino acids. Deletions cut 8 bases from V and 0 bases from J, with 5 bases between. The CDR3 loop reads CASFNSGANVLTF. CDR3 nucleotide sequence: TGTGCCAGCTTTAACTCTGGGGCCAACGTCCTGACTTTC.

The rearrangement joins TRBV7-9 to TRBJ1-1; maybe TRBD1 (6 bases). Between the trimmed V and J ends, which lost 5 bases and 8 bases, there was a span of 12 bases. The CDR3 has 12 amino acids. Germline-derived CDR1 and CDR2 are SEHNR and FQNEAQ (reference sequence). In DNA, the CDR3 is TGTGCCAGCAGCGCCGGGACACCAGAAGCTTTCTTT. Amino acids: CASSAGTPEAFF. The variable domain in full, with the rest retrieved from reference TRBV7-9 and TRBJ1-1, is DTGVSQNPRHKITKRGQNVTFRCDPISEHNRLYWYRQTLGQGPEFLTYFQNEAQLEKSRLLSDRFSAERPKGSFSTLEIQRTEQGDSAMYLCASSAGTPEAFFGQGTRLTVV.

The chain uses TRBV20-1 and TRBJ1-4, with D uncertain. The CDR3 is 13 amino acids. The V and J ends lost 5 bases and 0 bases respectively, with 7 bases between them. Germline CDR1 is DFQATT and CDR2 is SNEGSKA (reference sequence). CDR3 bases: TGCAGTGCTGATTTTGCAACTAATGAAAAACTGTTTTTT. It codes for CSADFATNEKLFF.

This clonotype has only a few counts. The chain has TRBV28 and TRBJ2-5, with TRBD1 matching over 10 bases. This CDR3 is 16 amino acids long. The germline CDR1 and CDR2 sequences are MDHEN and SYDVKM. With 5 bases clipped from V and 4 bases from J, the junction kept 10 bases outside the gene matches. The CDR3 sequence is CASSPPGTGVVETQYF. The CDR3 nucleotides are TGTGCCAGCAGTCCACCCGGGACAGGGGTCGTAGAGACCCAGTACTTC.

This clonotype was detected only a few times. This sequence joins TRBV7-9 and TRBJ1-1; tentative D call: TRBD1 (6 bases). The CDR3 loop spans 15 amino acids. Germline CDR1 reads SEHNR; CDR2 reads FQNEAQ (reference sequence). Trimming stripped 5 bases from V and 0 bases from J, with 13 bases between. CDR3 nucleotides: TGTGCCAGCAGCCCCGGGGGACACGTGAACACTGAAGCTTTCTTT. Amino acids: CASSPGGHVNTEAFF.

This clonotype was seen a handful of times. The J gene is TRBJ2-5, the V gene TRBV28; D possibly corresponds to TRBD1 (5 bases). V was pared by 7 bases and J by 3 bases, with 18 bases between. There are 15 residues in the CDR3. CDR1 MDHEN and CDR2 SYDVKM come from the germline V gene. CDR3 coding DNA: TGTGCCAGCACCCCCCAGGGCCAGGATAAAGAGACCCAGTACTTC. It yields the protein CASTPQGQDKETQYF.

The chain couples TRBV10-3 to TRBJ2-3; 9 bases align to TRBD2. The germline gives CDR1 ENHRY, CDR2 SYGVKD. The V segment lost 7 bases and the J segment 3 bases; nucleotides outside the gene matches: 11. The CDR3 has 16 residues. CDR3 coding DNA: TGTGCCATCACTCCCAACATAGCGGGAGCTACAGATACGCAGTATTTT. Translation: CAITPNIAGATDTQYF.

Worth noting for this clonotype: With a much larger clone just one base away, this may be a read error. The chain combines TRBV20-1 with TRBJ2-5; D not resolved. Germline lookup yields CDR1 DFQATT and CDR2 SNEGSKA (reference sequence). There are 10 residues in the CDR3. Trimming pared 3 bases from V and 4 bases from J, leaving 3 bases between. CDR3 amino acids: CSARRETQYF. The CDR3 nucleotides read TGCAGTGCTAGGCGAGAGACCCAGTACTTC.

This clonotype came up a few times. This chain joins TRBV2 and TRBJ2-7, with D uncertain. Trimming stripped 7 bases from V and 2 bases from J, with 9 bases between. Germline V CDR1 and CDR2: SNHLY, FYNNEI. The CDR3 totals 12 residues. CDR3: CASIQYTYEQYF. CDR3 DNA sequence: TGTGCCAGCATCCAGTATACCTACGAGCAGTACTTC.

As DNA, the CDR3 is TGCGCCAGCAGTCGACCGGGACAGAACTATGGCTACACCTTC. Protein: CASSRPGQNYGYTF. J is TRBJ1-2 and V is TRBV5-1, with TRBD1 matching over 7 bases. The CDR3 is 14 amino acids. Germline-derived CDR1 and CDR2 are SGHRS and YFSETQ. V dropped 5 bases and J dropped 2; count of bases not matched to a gene: 6. The whole variable domain, filled in from reference TRBV5-1 and TRBJ1-2, reads KAGVTQTPRYLIKTRGQQVTLSCSPISGHRSVSWYQQTPGQGLQFLFEYFSETQRNKGNFPGRFSGRQFSNSRSEMNVSTLELGDSALYLCASSRPGQNYGYTFGSGTRLTVV.

This clonotype showed up just a few times. CDR3 region: CATSRGDEQFF. DNA of the CDR3: TGTGCCACCAGCAGAGGAGACGAGCAGTTCTTC. V and J are TRBV15 and TRBJ2-1; D gene uncertain. With 1 base removed from V and 10 bases from J, the gap between germline ends came to 5 bases. The CDR3 spans 11 residues. The germline gives CDR1 LNHNV, CDR2 YYDKDF (reference sequence).

This clonotype was observed a handful of times. The chain is built from TRBV12-3 or TRBV12-4 and TRBJ2-5; 14 nucleotides agree with TRBD2. The CDR3 spans 16 residues. The V and J ends lost 6 bases and 4 bases, in that order; junction bases with no gene match: 7. The CDR3 is CASSDRLAGGPETQYF. Written as DNA, the CDR3 is TGTGCCAGCAGCGACCGACTAGCGGGAGGGCCAGAGACCCAGTACTTC.

A few counts support this clonotype. The rearrangement uses TRBV6-2 or TRBV6-3 and TRBJ2-5; perhaps TRBD1 as D (6 bases). The V end was cut by 4 bases, the J end by 4 bases, with 13 bases between. This CDR3 has 14 residues. Germline values: CDR1 MNHEY, CDR2 SVGEGT. The CDR3 region is CASSSATGRETQYF. CDR3 bases: TGTGCCAGCAGTTCCGCGACAGGCCGAGAGACCCAGTACTTC.

This sequence joins TRBV15 and TRBJ2-5; no firm D call. The germline gives CDR1 LNHNV, CDR2 YYDKDF (reference sequence). Trimming cost V 0 bases and J 1 base, with 6 bases left between them. CDR3 size: 14 residues. In nucleotides, the CDR3 is TGTGCCACCAGCAGAGAGGCTTTCCAAGAGACCCAGTACTTC. Protein sequence: CATSREAFQETQYF.

The CDR3 sequence is CSARTGRETQYF. In DNA, the CDR3 is TGCAGTGCTAGGACAGGGAGAGAGACCCAGTACTTC. V is TRBV20-1 and J is TRBJ2-5, with 7 bases fitting TRBD1. Trimming removed 3 bases from V and 4 bases from J; junction bases left unmatched: 2. The germline V gene has CDR1 DFQATT and CDR2 SNEGSKA (reference sequence). This CDR3 has 12 residues.

The rearrangement joins TRBV4-1 to TRBJ2-2; D gene uncertain. V dropped 4 bases and J dropped 5 bases, with 11 bases sitting between them. Germline CDR1 MGHRA, CDR2 YSYEKL. This CDR3 is 14 amino acids long. For the CDR3, the DNA is TGCGCCAGCAGCCCGGACCCAGGAACCGGGGAGCTGTTTTTT. Residues: CASSPDPGTGELFF.

This clonotype was counted a few times. The chain has TRBV20-1 and TRBJ1-1, with unresolved D. The CDR3 extends over 13 amino acids. Germline V gene lookup returns CDR1 DFQATT and CDR2 SNEGSKA (reference sequence). V was pared by 1 base and J by 4 bases, with 10 bases between. For the CDR3, the DNA is TGCAGTGCTAGAGGTCGCCGGTTCACTGAAGCTTTCTTT. Translated: CSARGRRFTEAFF.

The V call is TRBV7-2, the J call TRBJ2-2; D gene unclear. Trimming removed 6 bases at V and 8 bases at J, with 10 bases between. The CDR3 is made up of 12 amino acids. Germline CDR1 SGHTA, CDR2 FQGNSA. Written as DNA, the CDR3 is TGTGCCAGCAGGCCCCCCGGGGGGGAGCTGTTTTTT. It translates to CASRPPGGELFF. Full variable domain (outside the CDR3, taken from reference TRBV7-2 and TRBJ2-2): GAGVSQSPSNKVTEKGKDVELRCDPISGHTALYWYRQSLGQGLEFLIYFQGNSAPDKSGLPSDRFSAERTGGSVSTLTIQRTQQEDSAVYLCASRPPGGELFFGEGSRLTVL.